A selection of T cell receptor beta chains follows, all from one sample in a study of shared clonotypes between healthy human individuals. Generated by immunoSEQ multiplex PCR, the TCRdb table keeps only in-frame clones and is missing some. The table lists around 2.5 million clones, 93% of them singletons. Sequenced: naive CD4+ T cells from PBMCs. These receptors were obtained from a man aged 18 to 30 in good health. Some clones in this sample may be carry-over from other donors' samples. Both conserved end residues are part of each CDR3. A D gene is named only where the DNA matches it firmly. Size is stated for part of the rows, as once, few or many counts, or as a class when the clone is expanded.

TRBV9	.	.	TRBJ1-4	TGTGCCAGCAGCGTAAGTCCGGCATTCGACGAAAAACTGTTTTTT	CASSVSPAFDEKLFF
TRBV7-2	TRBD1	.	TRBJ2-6	TGTGCCAGCAGCGCCCGACAGGGTATAGCGTCTGGGGCCAACGTCCTGACTTTC	CASSARQGIASGANVLTF
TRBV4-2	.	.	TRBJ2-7	TGTGCCAGCAGCCCCTGGGGTAGGGCCTACGAGCAGTACTTC	CASSPWGRAYEQYF
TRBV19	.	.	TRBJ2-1	TGTGCCAGTAGTTCTGAGACAGGCCACGAGCAGTTCTTC	CASSSETGHEQFF
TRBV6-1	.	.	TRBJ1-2	TGTGCCAGCAGCCCAACCGGGACCTTCTATGGCTACACCTTC	CASSPTGTFYGYTF
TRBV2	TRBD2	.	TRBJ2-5	TGTGCCAGCAGTGAAGGGCTAGCGGGAGTCTCAGAGACCCAGTACTTC	CASSEGLAGVSETQYF
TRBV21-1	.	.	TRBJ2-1	TGTGCCAGCGACCTTGTCCGGGGGCAGTTCTTC	CASDLVRGQFF
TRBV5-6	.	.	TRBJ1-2	TGTGCCAGCAGCGCAGGATTCAAGGGTAGAGTCGATGGCTACACCTTC	CASSAGFKGRVDGYTF
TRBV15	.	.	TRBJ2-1	TGTGCCACCAGCAGAGACACGGGTTCCTACAATGAGCAGTTCTTC	CATSRDTGSYNEQFF
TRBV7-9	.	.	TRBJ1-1	TGTGCCAGCAGACCCGGGACACTGAACACTGAAGCTTTCTTT	CASRPGTLNTEAFF
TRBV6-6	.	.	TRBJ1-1	TGTGCCAGCAGTTACTCCCGGGGGACCAACACTGAAGCTTTCTTT	CASSYSRGTNTEAFF
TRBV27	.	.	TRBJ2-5	TGTGCCAGCAGTCCCAGACAGGTTCGCGAGACCCAGTACTTC	CASSPRQVRETQYF
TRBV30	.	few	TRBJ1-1	TGTGCCTGGAGTGATCGACTGAACACTGAAGCTTTCTTT	CAWSDRLNTEAFF
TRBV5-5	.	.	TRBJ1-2	TGTGCCAGCAGCTTGGCTGGGGACACCCCCTATGGCTACACCTTC	CASSLAGDTPYGYTF
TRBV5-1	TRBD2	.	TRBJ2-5	TGCGCCAGCAGCTTGGCTAGGACTAGCGGACAAGAGACCCAGTACTTC	CASSLARTSGQETQYF
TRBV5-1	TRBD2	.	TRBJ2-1	TGCGCCAGCAGGGGTAGCGGGACCTACAATGAGCAGTTCTTC	CASRGSGTYNEQFF
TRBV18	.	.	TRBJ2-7	TGTGCCAGCTCACCCCGGGCCGCTAATTACGAGCAGTACTTC	CASSPRAANYEQYF
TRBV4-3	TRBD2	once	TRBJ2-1	TGCGCCAGCAGCTTGACTAGCGGGAGGGCCGTGCAGTTCTTC	CASSLTSGRAVQFF
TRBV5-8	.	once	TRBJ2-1	TGTGCCAGCTCTCTCACGGGACACTCCTACAATGAGCAGTTCTTC	CASSLTGHSYNEQFF
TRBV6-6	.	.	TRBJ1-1	TGTGCCAGCAGTTTTGCGGGGAACACTGAAGCTTTCTTT	CASSFAGNTEAFF
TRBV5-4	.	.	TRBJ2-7	TGTGCCAGCAGCCCCCCCGGTAGGACCTACGAGCAGTACTTC	CASSPPGRTYEQYF
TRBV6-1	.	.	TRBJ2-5	TGTGCCAGCAGTGAGAGTCGCAGGGGCCAAGAGACCCAGTACTTC	CASSESRRGQETQYF
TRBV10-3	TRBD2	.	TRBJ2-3	TGTGCCATCAGGTCGGGGGGAGATACGCAGTATTTT	CAIRSGGDTQYF
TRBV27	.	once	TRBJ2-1	TGTGCCAGCAGTTTAGTCACAGGCAGCTCCTACAATGAGCAGTTCTTC	CASSLVTGSSYNEQFF
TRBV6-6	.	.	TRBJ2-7	TGTGCCAGCTTTTCCCGGGCCCGGGGGGAGCAGTACTTC	CASFSRARGEQYF
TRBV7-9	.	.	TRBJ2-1	TGTGCCAGCAGCTTGGACAGCTCCTACAATGAGCAGTTCTTC	CASSLDSSYNEQFF
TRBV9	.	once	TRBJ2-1	TGTGCCAGCAGCGTAGAACCGAGCTCCTACAATGAGCAGTTCTTC	CASSVEPSSYNEQFF
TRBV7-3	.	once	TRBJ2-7	TGTGCCAGCAGCTCTTACCCCGGGGACTCCTACGAGCAGTACTTC	CASSSYPGDSYEQYF
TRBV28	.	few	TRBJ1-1	TGTGCCAGCAGTCCGGCGGATGAAGCTTTCTTT	CASSPADEAFF
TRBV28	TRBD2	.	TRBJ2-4	TGTGCCAGCAGTCCACACTCCGGGGGGTCCAAAAACATTCAGTACTTC	CASSPHSGGSKNIQYF
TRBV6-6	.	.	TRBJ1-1	TGTGCCAGCAGTTACTCGATTGACACTGAAGCTTTCTTT	CASSYSIDTEAFF
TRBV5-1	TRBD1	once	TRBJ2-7	TGCGCCAGCAGCTTGGGGCAGAGGGGACAGGTTGGGCAGTACTTC	CASSLGQRGQVGQYF
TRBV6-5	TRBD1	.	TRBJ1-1	TGTGCCAGCAGATCCGGACAGGGATTAACTGAAGCTTTCTTT	CASRSGQGLTEAFF
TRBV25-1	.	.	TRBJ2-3	TGTGCCAGCAGTGAATCGACAAGTAGCACAGATACGCAGTATTTT	CASSESTSSTDTQYF
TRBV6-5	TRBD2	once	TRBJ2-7	TGTGCCAGCCGGGGCGGGGGGACCTACGAGCAGTACTTC	CASRGGGTYEQYF
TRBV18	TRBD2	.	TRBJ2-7	TGTGCCAGCTCACCCGGAGCGGGACGGACCTACGAGCAGTACTTC	CASSPGAGRTYEQYF
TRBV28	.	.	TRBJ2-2	TGTGCTACTCTAATACAGGGTACCGGGGAGCTGTTTTTT	CATLIQGTGELFF
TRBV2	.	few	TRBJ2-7	TGTGCCAGCGCTAAGGAGAGCGAGCAGTACTTC	CASAKESEQYF
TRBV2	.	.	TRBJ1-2	TGTGCCAGCAGCGGGACCCCCTCCGGCTACACCTTC	CASSGTPSGYTF
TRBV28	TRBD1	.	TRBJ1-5	TGTGCCAGCACAGTACAGGGACAGCGACGCCAGCCCCAGCATTTT	CASTVQGQRRQPQHF
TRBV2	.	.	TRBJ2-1	TGTGCCAGCAGTGAGCCCCGCTACAATGAGCAGTTCTTC	CASSEPRYNEQFF
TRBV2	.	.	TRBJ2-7	TGTGCCAGCAACCTAGACAGGACGATTTACGAGCAGTACTTC	CASNLDRTIYEQYF
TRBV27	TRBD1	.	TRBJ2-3	TGTGCCAGCCGCGACAGGGGTGGCACAGATACGCAGTATTTT	CASRDRGGTDTQYF
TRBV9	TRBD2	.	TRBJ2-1	TGTGCCAGCAGCGGAACCGGGACTAGCCAGGTCGATGAGCAGTTCTTC	CASSGTGTSQVDEQFF
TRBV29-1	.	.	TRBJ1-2	TGCACCGTGATGGGCAATCGGTATGGCTACACCTTC	CTVMGNRYGYTF
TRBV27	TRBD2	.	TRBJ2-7	TGTGCCAGCAGTTCCGGACTAGCGGGAGGGTCCCGCGGGGAGCAGTACTTC	CASSSGLAGGSRGEQYF
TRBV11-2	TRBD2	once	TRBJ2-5	TGTGCCAGCAGCTTCGGGGGAACCGGGACTAGCGTCCAAGAGACCCAGTACTTC	CASSFGGTGTSVQETQYF
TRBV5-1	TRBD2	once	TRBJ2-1	TGCGCCAGCAGCCCCTCGGGCGGGAGGTACAATGAGCAGTTCTTC	CASSPSGGRYNEQFF
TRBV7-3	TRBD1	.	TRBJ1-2	TGTGCCAGCAGCTTAATAGGTGGACAGGACTTGTACTTC	CASSLIGGQDLYF
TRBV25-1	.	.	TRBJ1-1	TGTGCCAGCAGTGGGAGCACTGAAGCTTTCTTT	CASSGSTEAFF
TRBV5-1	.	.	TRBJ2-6	TGCGCCAGCAGCAGGGAAAGCTCTGGGGCCAACGTCCTGACTTTC	CASSRESSGANVLTF
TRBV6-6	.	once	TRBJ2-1	TGTGCCAGCAGTTACGGACAGCTTTACAATGAGCAGTTCTTC	CASSYGQLYNEQFF
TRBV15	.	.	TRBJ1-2	TGTGCCACCAGCAGAGTAACTATTCTCCGGACAACCGACTATGGCTACACCTTC	CATSRVTILRTTDYGYTF
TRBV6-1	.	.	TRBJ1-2	TGTGCCAGCAGTGAACGAGGGGGATCGGACTATGGCTACACCTTC	CASSERGGSDYGYTF
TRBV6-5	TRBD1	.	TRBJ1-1	TGTGCCAGCTCTCGCAGGGGGACTGAAGCTTTCTTT	CASSRRGTEAFF